The 19 T cell receptor beta chains reported below all come from one sample, sequenced in a study of shared clonotypes between healthy human individuals. CD45RO-negative cells were positively selected for CCR7, leaving out terminally differentiated effector memory CD45RA+ cells. Libraries were prepared by immunoSEQ multiplex PCR; TCRdb keeps only in-frame clonotypes and omits some of them. The sample lists around 2.1 million clones, about 92% seen once, with under 2% in the top ten. The sequencing input was naive CD8+ T cells from PBMCs. These receptors all come from a man younger than 35 in good health. Some clones in this sample may be carry-over from other donors' samples.

The chain carries TRBV5-3 and TRBJ1-1; D possibly corresponds to TRBD1 (6 bases). TRBV5-3 is an ORF, and what it does is uncertain. The CDR3 extends over 15 amino acids. Trimming cost V 8 bases and J 6 bases, with 23 bases left between them. CDR3 sequence reads: CASSRQTGWGAEAFF. The DNA for the CDR3 is TGTGCCAGCAGCCGTCAGACAGGTTGGGGAGCTGAAGCTTTCTTT.

The chain couples TRBV7-9 to TRBJ2-7, with 7 nucleotides matching TRBD2. The germline V gene encodes CDR1 SEHNR and CDR2 FQNEAQ (reference sequence). Trimming at V came to 1 base and at J to 6 bases, leaving 9 bases not matched to a gene. The CDR3 covers 15 residues. The DNA for the CDR3 is TGTGCCAGCAGCTTAGTTGGTGCGGGAGCATCCGAGCAGTACTTC. Its protein is CASSLVGAGASEQYF. Supplemented by reference TRBV7-9 and TRBJ2-7, the full variable domain reads DTGVSQNPRHKITKRGQNVTFRCDPISEHNRLYWYRQTLGQGPEFLTYFQNEAQLEKSRLLSDRFSAERPKGSFSTLEIQRTEQGDSAMYLCASSLVGAGASEQYFGPGTRLTVT.

This rearrangement joins TRBV7-9 to TRBJ1-4; no definite D call. In germline, CDR1 is SEHNR, CDR2 FQNEAQ (reference sequence). The CDR3 loop spans 14 amino acids. Between the trimmed V and J ends, which lost 2 bases and 15 bases, there was a span of 19 bases. The CDR3 DNA sequence: TGTGCCAGCAGCTTAACCTCGGACCCTAATCTCATGTTTTTT. Its protein product is CASSLTSDPNLMFF.

This chain uses TRBV9 with TRBJ2-2, with no clear D. The V gene's germline CDR1 is SGDLS and CDR2 YYNGEE. The length of the CDR3 is 13 residues. With 9 bases removed from V and 1 base from J, the gap between germline ends came to 10 bases. The DNA for the CDR3 is TGTGCCACCACCCCTGGGAACACCGGGGAGCTGTTTTTT. Encoded protein: CATTPGNTGELFF.

The chain carries TRBV27 and TRBJ2-7, with TRBD1 matching over 7 bases. The germline V gene has CDR1 MNHEY and CDR2 SMNVEV (reference sequence). The CDR3 has 15 residues. The V gene end was trimmed by 6 bases and the J gene end by 3 bases; junction bases not matched to a gene: 11. The CDR3 sequence: CASRKNRDRFYEQYF. The CDR3 nucleotides are TGTGCCAGCAGGAAGAACCGGGACAGATTCTACGAGCAGTACTTC.

The chain employs TRBV25-1 and TRBJ1-1, with 8 positions matching TRBD1. The CDR3 has 14 amino acids. Germline V gives CDR1 MGHDK, CDR2 SYGVNS. J lost 1 base, V lost 7 bases, and 5 bases had no gene match. The CDR3 here is CASNTDRANTEAFF. The CDR3 DNA follows: TGTGCCAGCAACACGGACAGGGCGAACACTGAAGCTTTCTTT. The variable domain in full, with the rest retrieved from reference TRBV25-1 and TRBJ1-1, is EADIYQTPRYLVIGTGKKITLECSQTMGHDKMYWYQQDPGMELHLIHYSYGVNSTEKGDLSSESTVSRIRTEHFPLTLESARPSHTSQYLCASNTDRANTEAFFGQGTRLTVV.

In regard to this clone: This sample includes further DNA sequences coding for the same CDR3. The V call is TRBV28, the J call TRBJ2-7, with D possibly being TRBD1 or TRBD2 (5 bases each). This CDR3 comprises 14 residues. CDR1 and CDR2 (germline): MDHEN, SYDVKM. Between the trimmed V and J ends, which lost 3 bases and 3 bases, there was a span of 12 bases. The CDR3 region is CASSLQGGGYEQYF. CDR3 nucleotide sequence: TGTGCCAGCAGTTTGCAGGGTGGGGGCTACGAGCAGTACTTC.

This rearrangement joins TRBV2 to TRBJ2-3; D perhaps matches TRBD1 (6 bases). Germline CDR1 is SNHLY and CDR2 is FYNNEI. V shed 3 bases and J shed 2 bases, with 12 bases lying between them. The CDR3 contains 15 residues. CDR3 sequence: CASSETGPNTDTQYF. CDR3 in DNA: TGTGCCAGCAGTGAGACAGGACCGAACACAGATACGCAGTATTTT.

The CDR3 reads CASSYPPTEQFF. The CDR3 nucleotides read TGTGCCAGCAGTTATCCACCGACTGAGCAGTTCTTC. This chain joins TRBV28 and TRBJ2-1; D is undetermined. The CDR3 sequence is 12 residues long. Germline V gene data show CDR1 as MDHEN and CDR2 as SYDVKM. V was trimmed by 4 bases and J by 9 bases, leaving 10 bases between them. Full variable domain (outside the CDR3, taken from reference TRBV28 and TRBJ2-1): DVKVTQSSRYLVKRTGEKVFLECVQDMDHENMFWYRQDPGLGLRLIYFSYDVKMKEKGDIPEGYSVSREKKERFSLILESASTNQTSMYLCASSYPPTEQFFGPGTRLTVL.

This CDR3 is CATSRVPRDIFSGANVLTF. CDR3 sequence (DNA): TGTGCCACCAGCAGAGTCCCCCGGGACATTTTCTCTGGGGCCAACGTCCTGACTTTC. This chain links TRBV15 with TRBJ2-6; the D gene is possibly TRBD1 (6 bases). Germline V gene lookup returns CDR1 LNHNV and CDR2 YYDKDF (reference sequence). V was shortened by 1 base and J by 0 bases, with 16 bases between the two germline ends. The CDR3 has 19 residues.

The rearrangement uses TRBV13 and TRBJ2-1; D remains ambiguous. Trimming removed 6 bases at V and 6 bases at J, with 18 bases between. From germline, CDR1 is PRHDT and CDR2 FYEKMQ (reference sequence). The CDR3 is 15 amino acids. The CDR3 DNA reads as TGTGCCAGCAGTTATCTACCCAGATCCCCCAATGAGCAGTTCTTC. This translates into CASSYLPRSPNEQFF.

This chain joins TRBV25-1 and TRBJ2-7; a possible D gene is TRBD2 (5 bases). V gave up 4 bases and J gave up 0 bases, with 13 bases separating them. The CDR3 length is 15 residues. Germline CDR1 MGHDK, CDR2 SYGVNS. The CDR3, as DNA: TGTGCCAGCAGTGGCCGGACTTCTAGCTCCTACGAGCAGTACTTC. It yields the protein CASSGRTSSSYEQYF.

The rearrangement joins TRBV7-8 to TRBJ1-4; a weak D match, TRBD1 (5 bases). Germline-derived CDR1 and CDR2 are SGHVS and FQNEAQ. The CDR3 extends over 14 amino acids. V lost 1 base and J lost 13, with 16 bases in between. The CDR3 nucleotides are TGTGCCAGCAGCTTAGGGGGGGTATCGGCAGTACTGTTTTTT. It codes for CASSLGGVSAVLFF. The entire variable domain, with the rest obtained from reference TRBV7-8 and TRBJ1-4, is as follows: GAGVSQSPRYKVAKRGQDVALRCDPISGHVSLFWYQQALGQGPEFLTYFQNEAQLDKSGLPSDRFFAERPEGSVSTLKIQRTQQEDSAVYLCASSLGGVSAVLFFGSGTQLSVL.

The V gene is TRBV29-1, the J gene TRBJ1-2; D is uncertain. With 4 bases removed from V and 4 bases from J, the gap between germline ends came to 19 bases. The CDR3 totals 15 residues. CDR1 is SQVTM, CDR2 ANQGSEA, per germline. CDR3 region: CSVVAGPSSFYGYTF. CDR3 DNA: TGCAGCGTTGTCGCGGGTCCCTCATCCTTCTATGGCTACACCTTC.

The rearrangement uses TRBV6-1 and TRBJ1-4, with 7 bases that match TRBD1. V shed 2 bases and J 7 bases; nucleotides not matched to a gene: 4. This CDR3 comprises 14 residues. Looked up from germline, CDR1 is MNHNS and CDR2 is SASEGT. The DNA of the CDR3 is TGTGCCAGCAGTGAACACCAGGGGGGTGAAAAACTGTTTTTT. It yields the protein CASSEHQGGEKLFF.

The chain joins TRBV28 to TRBJ2-7; either TRBD1 or TRBD2 may fit D (6 bases each). CDR3 length equals 17 residues. Germline V CDR1 and CDR2: MDHEN, SYDVKM. Trimming removed 3 bases from V and 5 bases from J, with 23 bases in between. CDR3 nucleotides: TGTGCCAGCAGTTTCACGTCGGGGGCAGGGATGATAAACGAGCAGTACTTC. This sequence encodes CASSFTSGAGMINEQYF. The whole variable domain, filled in from reference TRBV28 and TRBJ2-7, reads DVKVTQSSRYLVKRTGEKVFLECVQDMDHENMFWYRQDPGLGLRLIYFSYDVKMKEKGDIPEGYSVSREKKERFSLILESASTNQTSMYLCASSFTSGAGMINEQYFGPGTRLTVT.

Written as DNA, the CDR3 is TGCAGCGTTGAAGATTGGCGGGCGCTCTCCTACAATGAGCAGTTCTTC. This encodes CSVEDWRALSYNEQFF. V gene TRBV29-1 combines with J gene TRBJ2-1; D perhaps matches TRBD2 (5 bases). Germline V gene lookup returns CDR1 SQVTM and CDR2 ANQGSEA. The CDR3 is 16 amino acids. Between the trimmed V and J ends, which lost 0 bases and 0 bases, there was a span of 12 bases.

J is TRBJ1-1 and V is TRBV13, with a possible D match to TRBD1 (5 bases). Deletions cut 7 bases from V and 2 bases from J, with 17 bases between. Germline-derived CDR1 and CDR2 are PRHDT and FYEKMQ (reference sequence). The CDR3 sequence is 15 residues long. This chain's CDR3 is CASNPAGPPNTEAFF. The CDR3 DNA is TGTGCCAGCAACCCCGCAGGGCCCCCAAACACTGAAGCTTTCTTT.

This rearrangement joins TRBV27 to TRBJ2-7; 9 nucleotides align to TRBD1. The CDR3 has 14 amino acids. V shed 3 bases, J shed 5 bases, and the junction held 5 bases outside the gene matches. From germline, CDR1 is MNHEY and CDR2 SMNVEV (reference sequence). This CDR3 is CASSFRDRAHEQYF. CDR3 DNA: TGTGCCAGCAGTTTCCGGGACAGGGCCCACGAGCAGTACTTC.